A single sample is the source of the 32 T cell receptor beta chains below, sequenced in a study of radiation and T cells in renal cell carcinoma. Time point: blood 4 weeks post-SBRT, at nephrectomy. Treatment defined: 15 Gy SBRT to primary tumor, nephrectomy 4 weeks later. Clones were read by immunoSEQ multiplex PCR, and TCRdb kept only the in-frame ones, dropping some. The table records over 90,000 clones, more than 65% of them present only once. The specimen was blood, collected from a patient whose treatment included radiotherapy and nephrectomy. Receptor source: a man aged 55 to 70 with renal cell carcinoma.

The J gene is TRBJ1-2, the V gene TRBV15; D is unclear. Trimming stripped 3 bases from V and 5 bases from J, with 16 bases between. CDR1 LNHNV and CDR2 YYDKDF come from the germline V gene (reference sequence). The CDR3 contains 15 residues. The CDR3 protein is CATSRSIGVEYGYTF. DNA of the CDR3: TGTGCCACCAGCAGGAGCATCGGGGTGGAGTATGGCTACACCTTC. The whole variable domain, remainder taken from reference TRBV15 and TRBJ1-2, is DAMVIQNPRYQVTQFGKPVTLSCSQTLNHNVMYWYQQKSSQAPKLLFHYYDKDFNNEADTPDNFQSRRPNTSFCFLDIRSPGLGDTAMYLCATSRSIGVEYGYTFGSGTRLTVV.

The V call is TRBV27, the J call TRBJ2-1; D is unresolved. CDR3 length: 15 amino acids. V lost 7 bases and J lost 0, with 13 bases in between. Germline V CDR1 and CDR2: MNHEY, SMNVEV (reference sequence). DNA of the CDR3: TGTGCCAGCACTTATACACCGACCTCCTACAATGAGCAGTTCTTC. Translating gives CASTYTPTSYNEQFF.

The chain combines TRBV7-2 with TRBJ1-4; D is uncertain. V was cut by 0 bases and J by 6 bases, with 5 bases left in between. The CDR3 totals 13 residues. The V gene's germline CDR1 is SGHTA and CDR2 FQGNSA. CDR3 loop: CASSLAGYEKLFF. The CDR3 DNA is TGTGCCAGCAGCTTAGCGGGTTATGAAAAACTGTTTTTT.

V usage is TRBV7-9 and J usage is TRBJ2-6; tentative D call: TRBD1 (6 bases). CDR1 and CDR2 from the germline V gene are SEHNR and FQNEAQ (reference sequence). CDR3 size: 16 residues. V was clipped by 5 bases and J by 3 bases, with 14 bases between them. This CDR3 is CASSRGAGVGANVLTF. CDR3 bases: TGTGCCAGCAGCCGCGGAGCAGGGGTTGGGGCCAACGTCCTGACTTTC.

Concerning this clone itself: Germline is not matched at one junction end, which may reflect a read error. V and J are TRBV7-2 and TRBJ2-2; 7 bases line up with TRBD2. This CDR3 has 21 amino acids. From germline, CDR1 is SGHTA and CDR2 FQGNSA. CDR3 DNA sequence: TGTGCCAGCAGCCTAGCCTCGCGGGAGCATTTCAGCGAGAACATTCCCGGGGAGCTGTTTTTT. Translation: CASSLASREHFSENIPGELFF.

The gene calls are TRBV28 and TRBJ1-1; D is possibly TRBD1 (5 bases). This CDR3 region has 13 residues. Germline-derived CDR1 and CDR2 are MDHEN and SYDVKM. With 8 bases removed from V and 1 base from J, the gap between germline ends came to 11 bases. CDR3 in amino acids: CASRGTANTEAFF. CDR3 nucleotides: TGTGCCAGCCGGGGGACCGCGAACACTGAAGCTTTCTTT. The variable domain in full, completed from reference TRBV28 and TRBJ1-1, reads DVKVTQSSRYLVKRTGEKVFLECVQDMDHENMFWYRQDPGLGLRLIYFSYDVKMKEKGDIPEGYSVSREKKERFSLILESASTNQTSMYLCASRGTANTEAFFGQGTRLTVV.

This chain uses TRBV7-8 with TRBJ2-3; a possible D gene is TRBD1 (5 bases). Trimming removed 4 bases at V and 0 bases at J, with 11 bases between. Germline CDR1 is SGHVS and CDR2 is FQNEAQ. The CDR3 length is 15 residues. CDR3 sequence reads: CASSSHRFSTDTQYF. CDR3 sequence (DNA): TGTGCCAGCAGCTCCCACAGGTTTAGCACAGATACGCAGTATTTT. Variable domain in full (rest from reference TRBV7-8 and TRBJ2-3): GAGVSQSPRYKVAKRGQDVALRCDPISGHVSLFWYQQALGQGPEFLTYFQNEAQLDKSGLPSDRFFAERPEGSVSTLKIQRTQQEDSAVYLCASSSHRFSTDTQYFGPGTRLTVL.

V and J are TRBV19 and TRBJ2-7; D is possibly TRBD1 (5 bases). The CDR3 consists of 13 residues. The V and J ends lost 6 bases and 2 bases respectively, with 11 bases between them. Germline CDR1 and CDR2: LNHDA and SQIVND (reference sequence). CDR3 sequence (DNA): TGTGCCAGTAGCAGGGTAGGGCCCTACGAGCAGTACTTC. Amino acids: CASSRVGPYEQYF.

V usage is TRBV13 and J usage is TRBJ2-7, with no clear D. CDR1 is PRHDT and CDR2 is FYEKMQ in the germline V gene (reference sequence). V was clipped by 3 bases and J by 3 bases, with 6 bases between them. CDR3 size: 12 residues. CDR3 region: CASSLSGYEQYF. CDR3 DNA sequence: TGTGCCAGCAGCTTGTCGGGCTACGAGCAGTACTTC.

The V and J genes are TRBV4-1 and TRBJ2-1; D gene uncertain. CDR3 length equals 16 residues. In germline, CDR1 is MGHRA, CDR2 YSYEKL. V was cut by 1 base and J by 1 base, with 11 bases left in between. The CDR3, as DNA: TGCGCCAGCAGCCAAGTGGATCTTGTATCCTACAATGAGCAGTTCTTC. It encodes CASSQVDLVSYNEQFF.

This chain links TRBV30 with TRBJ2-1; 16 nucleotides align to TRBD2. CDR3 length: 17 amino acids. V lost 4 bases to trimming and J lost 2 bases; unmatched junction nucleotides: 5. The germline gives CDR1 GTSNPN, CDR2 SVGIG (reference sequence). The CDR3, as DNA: TGTGCCTGGATGGGACTAGCGGGAGGGCGTCCCTACAATGAGCAGTTCTTC. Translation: CAWMGLAGGRPYNEQFF. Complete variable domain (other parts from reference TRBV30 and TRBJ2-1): SQTIHQWPATLVQPVGSPLSLECTVEGTSNPNLYWYRQAAGRGLQLLFYSVGIGQISSEVPQNLSASRPQDRQFILSSKKLLLSDSGFYLCAWMGLAGGRPYNEQFFGPGTRLTVL.

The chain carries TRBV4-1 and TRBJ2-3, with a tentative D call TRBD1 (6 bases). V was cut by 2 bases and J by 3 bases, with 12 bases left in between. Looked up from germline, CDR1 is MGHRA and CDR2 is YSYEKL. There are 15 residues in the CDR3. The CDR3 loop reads CASSQYLQGTDTQYF. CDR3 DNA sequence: TGCGCCAGCAGCCAATACCTACAGGGAACAGATACGCAGTATTTT.

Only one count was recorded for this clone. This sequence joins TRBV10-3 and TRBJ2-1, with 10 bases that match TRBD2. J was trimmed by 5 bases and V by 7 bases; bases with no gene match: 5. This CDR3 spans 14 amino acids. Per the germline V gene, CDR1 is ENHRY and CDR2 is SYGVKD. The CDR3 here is CAIKGTSDNNEQFF. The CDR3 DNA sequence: TGTGCCATCAAGGGGACTAGCGACAACAATGAGCAGTTCTTC.

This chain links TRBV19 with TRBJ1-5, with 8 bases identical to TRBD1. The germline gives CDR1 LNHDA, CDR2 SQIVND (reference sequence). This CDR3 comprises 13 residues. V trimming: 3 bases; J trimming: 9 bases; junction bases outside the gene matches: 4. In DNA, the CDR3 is TGTGCCAGTAGTATGGGACAGGTCCGGCCCCAGCATTTT. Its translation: CASSMGQVRPQHF.

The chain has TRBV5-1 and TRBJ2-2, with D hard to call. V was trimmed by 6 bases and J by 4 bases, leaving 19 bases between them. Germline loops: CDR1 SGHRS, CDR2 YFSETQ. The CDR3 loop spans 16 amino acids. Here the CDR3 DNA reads TGCGCCAGCACCCCAGAAAGACTCGGCCTCACCGGGGAGCTGTTTTTT. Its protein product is CASTPERLGLTGELFF. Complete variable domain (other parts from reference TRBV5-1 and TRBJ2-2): KAGVTQTPRYLIKTRGQQVTLSCSPISGHRSVSWYQQTPGQGLQFLFEYFSETQRNKGNFPGRFSGRQFSNSRSEMNVSTLELGDSALYLCASTPERLGLTGELFFGEGSRLTVL.

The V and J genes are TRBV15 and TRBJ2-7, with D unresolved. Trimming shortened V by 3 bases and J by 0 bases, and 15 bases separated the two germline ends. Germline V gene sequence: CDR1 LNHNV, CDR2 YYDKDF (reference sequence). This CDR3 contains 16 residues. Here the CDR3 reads CATSSQHSESSYEQYF. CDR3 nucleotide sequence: TGTGCCACCAGCAGCCAGCACAGTGAGAGCTCCTACGAGCAGTACTTC.

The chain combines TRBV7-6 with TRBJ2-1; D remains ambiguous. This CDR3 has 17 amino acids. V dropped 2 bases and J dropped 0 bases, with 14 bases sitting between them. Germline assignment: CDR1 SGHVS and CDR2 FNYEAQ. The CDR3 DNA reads TGTGCCAGCAGCTTACTAACCCAGATCAACTCCTACAATGAGCAGTTCTTC. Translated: CASSLLTQINSYNEQFF.

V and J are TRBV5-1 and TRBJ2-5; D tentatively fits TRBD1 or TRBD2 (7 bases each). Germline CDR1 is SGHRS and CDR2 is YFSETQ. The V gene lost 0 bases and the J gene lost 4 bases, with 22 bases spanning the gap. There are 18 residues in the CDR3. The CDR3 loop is CASSLEGRDRTLGETQYF. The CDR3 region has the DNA TGCGCCAGCAGCTTGGAAGGGAGGGACAGAACCTTGGGAGAGACCCAGTACTTC.

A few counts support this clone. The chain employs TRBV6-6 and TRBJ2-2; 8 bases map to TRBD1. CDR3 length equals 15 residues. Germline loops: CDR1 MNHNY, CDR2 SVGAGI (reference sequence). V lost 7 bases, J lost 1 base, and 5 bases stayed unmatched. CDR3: CASKEGTGNTGELFF. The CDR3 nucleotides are TGTGCCAGCAAGGAGGGGACAGGGAACACCGGGGAGCTGTTTTTT.

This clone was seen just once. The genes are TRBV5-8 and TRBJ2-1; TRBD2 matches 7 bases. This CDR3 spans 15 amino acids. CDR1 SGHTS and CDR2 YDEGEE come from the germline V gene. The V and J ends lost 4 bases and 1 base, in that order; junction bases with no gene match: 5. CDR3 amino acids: CASSPIGGSYNEQFF. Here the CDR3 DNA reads TGTGCCAGCAGCCCGATCGGGGGGTCCTACAATGAGCAGTTCTTC.

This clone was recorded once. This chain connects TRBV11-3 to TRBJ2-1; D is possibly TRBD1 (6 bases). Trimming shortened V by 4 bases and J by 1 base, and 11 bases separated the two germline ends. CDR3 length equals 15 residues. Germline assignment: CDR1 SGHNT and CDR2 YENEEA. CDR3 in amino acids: CASSSQGSSYNEQFF. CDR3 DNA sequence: TGTGCCAGCAGCTCGCAGGGGTCGTCCTACAATGAGCAGTTCTTC.

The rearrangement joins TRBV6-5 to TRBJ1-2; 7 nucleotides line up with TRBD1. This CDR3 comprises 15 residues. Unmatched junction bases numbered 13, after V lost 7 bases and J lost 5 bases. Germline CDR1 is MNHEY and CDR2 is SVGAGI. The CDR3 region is CASTAFQDRSYGYTF. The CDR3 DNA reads TGTGCCAGCACAGCTTTTCAGGACAGGTCTTATGGCTACACCTTC.

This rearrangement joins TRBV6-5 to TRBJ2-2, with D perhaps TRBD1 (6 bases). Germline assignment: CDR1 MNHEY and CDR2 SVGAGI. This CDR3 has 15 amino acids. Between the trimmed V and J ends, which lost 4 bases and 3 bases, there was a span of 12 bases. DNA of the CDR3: TGTGCCAGCAGTTCCAGGGGACCTCACACCGGGGAGCTGTTTTTT. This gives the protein CASSSRGPHTGELFF.

For the CDR3, the DNA is TGTGCCAGCAGTGAAGCGCGTGGGACTAACCAAGAGACCCAGTACTTC. This sequence encodes CASSEARGTNQETQYF. The chain recombines TRBV2 with TRBJ2-5; 7 bases are shared with TRBD2. The CDR3 sequence is 16 residues long. The V gene's germline CDR1 is SNHLY and CDR2 FYNNEI. Unmatched junction bases numbered 4, after V lost 0 bases and J lost 0 bases.

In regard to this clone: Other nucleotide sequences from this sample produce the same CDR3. The CDR3 spells CASSPTSGYYEQYF. In DNA form, the CDR3 reads TGTGCCAGCAGTCCGACTAGCGGTTACTACGAGCAGTACTTC. V usage is TRBV27 and J usage is TRBJ2-7, with TRBD2 identical over 9 bases. CDR1 and CDR2 (germline): MNHEY, SMNVEV (reference sequence). This CDR3 is 14 amino acids long. After removal of 5 bases from V and 3 bases from J, the junction contained 5 bases not matched to a gene.

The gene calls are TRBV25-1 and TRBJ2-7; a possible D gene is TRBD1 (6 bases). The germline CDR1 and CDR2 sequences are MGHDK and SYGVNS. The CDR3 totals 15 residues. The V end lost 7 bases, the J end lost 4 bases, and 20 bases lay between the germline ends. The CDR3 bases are TGTGCCAGCATCGAAAAGGCACAGGGATTGTACGAGCAGTACTTC. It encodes CASIEKAQGLYEQYF.

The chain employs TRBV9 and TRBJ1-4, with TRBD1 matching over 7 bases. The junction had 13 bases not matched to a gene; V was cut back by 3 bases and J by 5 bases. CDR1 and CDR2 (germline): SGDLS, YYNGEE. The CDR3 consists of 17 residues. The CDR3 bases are TGTGCCAGCAGCGCCAGTCGGGCGACAGGGAGGAATGAAAAACTGTTTTTT. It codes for CASSASRATGRNEKLFF.

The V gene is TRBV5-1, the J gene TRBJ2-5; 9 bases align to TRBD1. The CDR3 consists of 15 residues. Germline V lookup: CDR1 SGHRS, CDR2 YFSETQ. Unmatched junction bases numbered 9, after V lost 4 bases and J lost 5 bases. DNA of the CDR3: TGCGCCAGCAGCGTACTGACAGGGGGTCGGGAGACCCAGTACTTC. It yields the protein CASSVLTGGRETQYF.

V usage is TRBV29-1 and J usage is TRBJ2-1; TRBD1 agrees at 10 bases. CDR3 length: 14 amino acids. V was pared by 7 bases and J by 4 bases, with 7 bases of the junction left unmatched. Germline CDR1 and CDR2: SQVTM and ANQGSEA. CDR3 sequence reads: CSGRGTGDYNEQFF. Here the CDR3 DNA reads TGCAGCGGACGAGGGACAGGGGATTACAATGAGCAGTTCTTC.

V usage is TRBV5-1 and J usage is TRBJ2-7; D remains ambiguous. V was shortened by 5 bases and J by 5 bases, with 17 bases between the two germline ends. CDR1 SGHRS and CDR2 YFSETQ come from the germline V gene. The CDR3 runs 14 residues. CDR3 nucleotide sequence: TGCGCCAGCAGGGTTGGCAGTGGGTTCGACGAGCAGTACTTC. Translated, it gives CASRVGSGFDEQYF.

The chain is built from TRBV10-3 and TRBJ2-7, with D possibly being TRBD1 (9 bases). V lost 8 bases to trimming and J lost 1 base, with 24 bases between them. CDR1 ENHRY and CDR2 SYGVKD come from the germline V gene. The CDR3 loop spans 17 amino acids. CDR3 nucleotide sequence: TGTGCCATCCGCCCGAACGGGGGGGGACAGGGATCCTACGAGCAGTACTTC. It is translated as CAIRPNGGGQGSYEQYF.

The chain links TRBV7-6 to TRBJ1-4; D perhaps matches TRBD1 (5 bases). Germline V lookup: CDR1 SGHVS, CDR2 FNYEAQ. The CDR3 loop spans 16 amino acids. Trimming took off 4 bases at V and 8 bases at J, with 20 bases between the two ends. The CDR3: CASSSPKGRVWEKLFF. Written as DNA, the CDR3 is TGTGCCAGCAGCTCCCCTAAGGGGCGTGTTTGGGAAAAACTGTTTTTT.